The rows below give T cell receptor beta chains drawn from one sample of a study of T cells in Graves' hyperthyroidism and ophthalmopathy. Via MiXCR, TCRdb re-called the multiplex PCR reads, giving one row per CDR3 protein. This sample has around 600,000 distinct CDR3 sequences, with 13% to 15% found just once. Sequencing was carried out using blood. These receptors originate from a woman between 18 and 29 years old with Graves' ophthalmopathy. The CDR3 runs from the conserved cysteine through the conserved F or W. Rows give clone size only sometimes, using once, few, many, or a class for an expanded clone.

V gene	clone size	CDR3 protein
TRBV12-5	many	CASGLKLTDTQYF
TRBV29-1	few	CSVEDTTNTGELFF
TRBV19	many	CASTTLVGRVMNTEAFF
TRBV28	many	CASSTPGGQTYEQYF
TRBV11-2	many	CASSLAGGLTDTQYF
TRBV6-1	many	CASSQRELSETQYF
TRBV29-1	many	CSVGEGMSSYNEQFF
TRBV19	many	CASTVGGWGNQPQHF
TRBV30	many	CAWSWSLPYNEQFF
TRBV30	many	CAWVETANTEAFF
TRBV7-2	many	CASSTPGGGHYEQYF
TRBV20-1	many	CSALAGASYNEQFF
TRBV4-2	many	CASSQGTSGAYEQYF
TRBV3-1	few	CASSHQDLQFF
TRBV9	many	CASSVRSQNSPLHF
TRBV7-8	.	CASSRGLAGQLTDTQYF
TRBV13	many	CASSLRTSGTVDTQYF
TRBV27	many	CASFDRAGHGYTF
TRBV6-1	many	CASSEEAVRPGVLEQFF
TRBV5-1	.	CASSFRAASRTSYNEQFF
TRBV6-1	.	CASSPGKGETQYF
TRBV28	many	CAAWDLSYEQYF
TRBV6-2/TRBV6-3	many	CASSYTGVAGFQETQYF
TRBV7-2	.	CASSLRGPRERANVLTF
TRBV20-1	many	CSARDWGTLGNEQFF
TRBV14	few	CASSQVPDTQYF
TRBV28	.	CASSYSAGHGEETQYF
TRBV4-1	many	CASSQSQASMNTEAFF
TRBV20-1	many	CSAREATFPGDTEAFF
TRBV7-6	few	CASSSSGRPYEQYF
TRBV5-1	.	CASSPGGFDLEKLFF
TRBV20-1	.	CSARVPGVINEQFF
TRBV20-1	many	CSARDFPGRGINEQFF
TRBV4-1	.	CASSPYLGANSYNEQFF
TRBV12-3/TRBV12-4	many	CASSPLGTVHEQFF
TRBV5-8	few	CASSADSNNQPQHF
TRBV30	few	CAWSEGDNSPLHF
TRBV2	many	CASMKDTRDTEAFF
TRBV30	many	CAWDRAGNTIYF
TRBV20-1	.	CSARLEDRGGETQYF
TRBV6-2/TRBV6-3	many	CASGNTEAFF
TRBV6-5	many	CASSYSITDLSPFF